This T cell receptor beta chain was sequenced for a study of T cells in Graves' hyperthyroidism and ophthalmopathy. Using RNA transcripts as the source, TCR beta CDR3 regions were amplified. First-round RT-PCR of the TCR CDR3 relied on the HTBI primer set. TCRdb re-called the multiplex PCR reads through MiXCR, storing one row per CDR3 protein. The table lists hundreds of thousands of distinct CDR3 sequences, roughly 16% of them singletons. Among ophthalmopathy patients, the Clinical Activity Score reached at least 3, the NOSPECS grade reached at least 4, and duration remained under 3 months. This CDR3 has 14 residues. The V gene end was trimmed by 7 bases and the J gene end by 4 bases; junction bases not matched to a gene: 6. CDR1 and CDR2 from the germline V gene are SEHNR and FQNEAQ (reference sequence). This clonotype was seen at least ten times.

The rearrangement joins TRBV7-9 to TRBJ2-5; 10 nucleotides align to TRBD2. This TCR came from a woman between 40 and 50 years old with Graves' ophthalmopathy. Sequencing was performed on blood. CDR3 sequence (DNA): TGTGCCAGCATAGTAGCGGGAGGTGGAGAGACCCAGTACTTC. It encodes CASIVAGGGETQYF.